This is a list of T cell receptor beta chains from one sample in a study of blood T cell repertoires in COVID-19. TCRdb's table, derived via immunoSEQ multiplex PCR, lists solely in-frame clones and lacks some. The sample consists of more than 200,000 clones, around 80% of them appearing once. The specimen was peripheral blood. These receptors were collected from a woman older than 75 with COVID-19, enrolled during active disease. The CDR3 runs from the conserved cysteine through the conserved F or W. A D gene is named only where the DNA matches it firmly. Clone sizes are given selectively: once, few, many, or a class where the clone is expanded.

J | size | V | D | DNA | CDR3
TRBJ2-5 | once | TRBV2 | - | TGTGCCAGCAGTGACGAGGTGCGGGAGACCCAGTACTTC | CASSDEVRETQYF
TRBJ2-5 | - | TRBV28 | TRBD1 | TGTGCCAGCAGAGGGACAGCAGAGACCCAGTACTTC | CASRGTAETQYF
TRBJ1-2 | - | TRBV28 | TRBD1 | TGTGCCAGCAGACCTCAGGGGGCGAGCTATGGCTACACCTTC | CASRPQGASYGYTF
TRBJ2-2 | - | TRBV3-1/TRBV3-2 | - | TGTGCCAGCAGAGCGGGACAGGTAAACACCGGGGAGCTGTTTTTT | CASRAGQVNTGELFF
TRBJ2-7 | - | TRBV2 | TRBD1 | TGTGCCAGCAGCTGGGGACAGGGTTTCTACGAGCAGTACTTC | CASSWGQGFYEQYF
TRBJ1-1 | - | TRBV6-5 | TRBD1 | TGTGCCAGCAGTTACTCGGACAGGGCTGACACTGAAGCTTTCTTT | CASSYSDRADTEAFF
TRBJ1-3 | - | TRBV28 | TRBD1 | TGTGCCAGCAGTACAGGGGGCATCGTCTCTGGAAACACCATATATTTT | CASSTGGIVSGNTIYF
TRBJ1-2 | few | TRBV18 | - | TGTGCCAGCTCACCCCAGGGCGACTATGGCTACACCTTC | CASSPQGDYGYTF
TRBJ1-1 | - | TRBV6-5 | - | TGTGCCAGCAGGGCCAGGGGTAGGACTGAAGCTTTCTTT | CASRARGRTEAFF
TRBJ2-2 | - | TRBV30 | - | TGTGCCTGGAGTGTGAATTTGGCAGGGGACACCGGGGAGCTGTTTTTT | CAWSVNLAGDTGELFF
TRBJ2-5 | - | TRBV3-1/TRBV3-2 | TRBD2 | TGTGCCAGCAGCCCAAGCGGGGGAATAGAGACCCAGTACTTC | CASSPSGGIETQYF
TRBJ2-1 | - | TRBV14 | - | TGTGCCAGCAGCCTCCCAGGGTTCTACAATGAGCAGTTCTTC | CASSLPGFYNEQFF
TRBJ2-6 | - | TRBV7-2 | - | TGTGCCAGCAGCTTAGACAGCTCTGGGGCCAACGTCCTGACTTTC | CASSLDSSGANVLTF
TRBJ1-6 | - | TRBV30 | - | TGTGCCGTAAAACAGGTGGCGGATTCACCCCTCCACTTT | CAVKQVADSPLHF
TRBJ2-1 | - | TRBV5-1 | - | TGCGCCAGCAGCTGGGGGCCCCGGGACAATGAGCAGTTCTTC | CASSWGPRDNEQFF
TRBJ1-2 | - | TRBV5-1 | - | TGCGCCAGCAGCTTACGCACGGAGGGTGGCTACACCTTC | CASSLRTEGGYTF
TRBJ2-2 | - | TRBV5-1 | - | TGCGCCAGCAGCCAACCCCGTGCGGAGAACACCGGGGAGCTGTTTTTT | CASSQPRAENTGELFF
TRBJ1-4 | - | TRBV7-9 | - | TGTGCCAGCAGCTTAGGAGTAACTAATGAAAAACTGTTTTTT | CASSLGVTNEKLFF
TRBJ1-5 | - | TRBV28 | - | TGTGCCAGCAGCTCCTACCAGCCCCAGCATTTT | CASSSYQPQHF
TRBJ2-7 | - | TRBV9 | TRBD2 | TGTGCCAGCGCGATCGGGGGGGCCTACGAGCAGTACTTC | CASAIGGAYEQYF
TRBJ1-1 | - | TRBV5-1 | - | TGCGCCAGCAGCTTGGATCTGGTCCGGGTAAACACTGAAGCTTTCTTT | CASSLDLVRVNTEAFF
TRBJ2-3 | - | TRBV2 | - | TGTGCCAGCAGCCCCTCTAGGGATACGCAGTATTTT | CASSPSRDTQYF
TRBJ1-5 | - | TRBV19 | - | TGTGCCAGTAGTACTGGACAGTACATCTACTCCCAGCATTTT | CASSTGQYIYSQHF
TRBJ1-5 | - | TRBV2 | TRBD1 | TGTGCCAGCAGTGACGAGGGGGCAAGCAATCAGCCCCAGCATTTT | CASSDEGASNQPQHF
TRBJ1-1 | - | TRBV5-1 | - | TGCGCCAGCAGCTTGGTCGGAGGGGCGATAAACACTGAAGCTTTCTTT | CASSLVGGAINTEAFF
TRBJ1-2 | - | TRBV18 | TRBD1 | TGTGCCAGCTCACCACAGGACAGGATTAACTATGGCTACACCTTC | CASSPQDRINYGYTF
TRBJ1-2 | - | TRBV7-8 | - | TGTGCCAGCAGCTTAGCAACGGGAGGGGATGGCTACACCTTC | CASSLATGGDGYTF